The 24 T cell receptor beta chains below were found in one sample sequenced in a study of molecular identifiers for immune sequencing clone quantification. TCRdb itself ran the PCR reads through MiXCR, one entry per CDR3 protein. Of some 580,000 distinct CDR3 sequences in the sample, roughly 25% were seen once. Sequenced sample: naive CD8+ T cells from blood, with Jurkat cell RNA spiked in. Stated subset: FACS-sorted CD8+CD4-CCR7+CD45RA+ naive T cells. The receptors stem from a human donor in good health. Some libraries in this study had Jurkat cell RNA spiked in.

Note on this clonotype: A much larger clone sits a single nucleotide away, making a read error possible. This chain links TRBV20-1 with TRBJ2-7; perhaps D is TRBD1 or TRBD2 (5 bases each). Trimming took off 3 bases at V and 6 bases at J, with 12 bases between the two ends. CDR3 length: 12 amino acids. CDR1 and CDR2 (germline): DFQATT, SNEGSKA (reference sequence). CDR3: CSASRDRAEQYF. In nucleotides, the CDR3 is TGCAGTGCTAGTCGGGACCGCGCCGAGCAGTACTTC.

As regards this clonotype: Here the CDR3 omits its conserved ending phenylalanine or tryptophan, so a read error is the likely source. The V and J genes are TRBV20-1 and TRBJ2-7; D uncertain. Trimming shortened V by 0 bases and J by 2 bases, and 17 bases separated the two germline ends. The germline gives CDR1 DFQATT, CDR2 SNEGSKA (reference sequence). This CDR3 is 16 amino acids long. The CDR3 region is CSAREFDSSHAYEQYL. The CDR3 bases are TGCAGTGCTAGAGAATTTGATAGTAGTCACGCCTACGAGCAGTACCTC.

This clonotype was observed at least ten times. J is TRBJ2-3 and V is TRBV4-3; 8 nucleotides match TRBD1. This CDR3 comprises 17 residues. The germline V gene has CDR1 LGHNA and CDR2 YSLEER. Losses at the gene ends were 5 bases for V and 0 bases for J; bases not matched to a gene: 10. For the CDR3, the DNA is TGCGCCAGCAGCTACGTGACAGGGGACGAGAGCACAGATACGCAGTATTTT. This sequence encodes CASSYVTGDESTDTQYF.

The sample holds many counts of this clonotype. V usage is TRBV7-2 and J usage is TRBJ2-3, with 11 bases lining up with TRBD2. Germline V gene lookup returns CDR1 SGHTA and CDR2 FQGNSA. This CDR3 has 15 residues. The V gene end was trimmed by 1 base and the J gene end by 5 bases; junction bases not matched to a gene: 2. DNA for the CDR3: TGTGCCAGCAGCTTAGACACTAGCGGGGGAGATACGCAGTATTTT. Protein product: CASSLDTSGGDTQYF. The whole variable domain, remainder taken from reference TRBV7-2 and TRBJ2-3, is GAGVSQSPSNKVTEKGKDVELRCDPISGHTALYWYRQSLGQGLEFLIYFQGNSAPDKSGLPSDRFSAERTGGSVSTLTIQRTQQEDSAVYLCASSLDTSGGDTQYFGPGTRLTVL.

A note on this clonotype: Being one base from a much bigger clone, this may be a read error. The CDR3 here is CASSQAGGWQPPHF. CDR3 DNA: TGCGCCAGCAGCCAAGCTGGGGGGTGGCAGCCCCCGCATTTT. The chain couples TRBV4-1 to TRBJ1-5; D is possibly TRBD1 (5 bases). CDR3 length: 14 amino acids. CDR1 is MGHRA, CDR2 YSYEKL, per germline.

Regarding this clonotype: Germline and junction disagree at one end, which may indicate a read error. The rearrangement uses TRBV30 and TRBJ2-5, with D uncertain. Looked up from germline, CDR1 is GTSNPN and CDR2 is SVGIG (reference sequence). This CDR3 is built from 12 residues. CDR3 region: CDWSEGQETQYF. CDR3 nucleotides: TGTGACTGGAGTGAAGGACAAGAGACCCAGTACTTC.

V gene TRBV30 combines with J gene TRBJ2-3; D is unclear. This CDR3 comprises 13 residues. CDR1 and CDR2 from the germline V gene are GTSNPN and SVGIG (reference sequence). The ends were cut back, 0 bases at V and 1 base at J, with 5 bases in the middle. The CDR3, as DNA: TGTGCCTGGAGTGTTGCTCGCACAGATACGCAGTATTTT. Protein: CAWSVARTDTQYF.

V is TRBV6-2 or TRBV6-3 and J is TRBJ1-1; D is unclear. Germline V gives CDR1 MNHEY, CDR2 SVGEGT. The CDR3 length is 12 residues. V shed 2 bases and J shed 5 bases, with 6 bases lying between them. CDR3 nucleotide sequence: TGTGCCAGCAGTTACATCCAGACTGAAGCTTTCTTT. Amino acids: CASSYIQTEAFF.

The sample holds a few counts of this clonotype. The chain carries TRBV29-1 and TRBJ2-1; TRBD2 agrees at 11 bases. The CDR3 is made up of 14 amino acids. The trim removed 7 bases at V and 6 bases at J, leaving 8 bases unmatched. Germline CDR1 SQVTM, CDR2 ANQGSEA. CDR3 amino acids: CSAAHGTSGNEQFF. Here the CDR3 DNA reads TGCAGCGCAGCGCACGGGACTAGCGGCAATGAGCAGTTCTTC.

This clonotype occurred a few times. The rearrangement links TRBV6-2 or TRBV6-3 to TRBJ1-2; D is possibly TRBD1 (5 bases). V shed 5 bases and J shed 4 bases, with 17 bases lying between them. The CDR3 is 15 amino acids. Per the germline V gene, CDR1 is MNHEY and CDR2 is SVGEGT. The CDR3 is CASSNDYRSFYGYTF. The CDR3 DNA sequence: TGTGCCAGCAGTAACGACTACAGGAGTTTCTATGGCTACACCTTC.

There are a few counts of this clonotype. The chain joins TRBV2 to TRBJ2-5; D may be TRBD2 (6 bases). The germline gives CDR1 SNHLY, CDR2 FYNNEI. V was clipped by 6 bases and J by 3 bases, with 11 bases between them. The CDR3 runs 13 residues. The CDR3 is CASRGGVKETQYF. The CDR3 DNA reads TGTGCCAGCAGGGGGGGAGTCAAAGAGACCCAGTACTTC.

Many counts were recorded for this clonotype. This chain connects TRBV7-9 to TRBJ1-5, with TRBD1 as a possible D gene (5 bases). Germline CDR1 and CDR2: SEHNR and FQNEAQ (reference sequence). V was trimmed by 8 bases and J by 5 bases, leaving 10 bases between them. There are 12 residues in the CDR3. The CDR3 DNA reads TGTGCCAGCTGCTCGGGGGATCAGCCCCAGCATTTT. This gives the protein CASCSGDQPQHF. Full variable domain (outside the CDR3, taken from reference TRBV7-9 and TRBJ1-5): DTGVSQNPRHKITKRGQNVTFRCDPISEHNRLYWYRQTLGQGPEFLTYFQNEAQLEKSRLLSDRFSAERPKGSFSTLEIQRTEQGDSAMYLCASCSGDQPQHFGDGTRLSIL.

This clonotype turned up a few times. The chain combines TRBV7-9 with TRBJ2-5; TRBD2 matches at 8 bases. This CDR3 has 16 residues. V trimming: 1 base; J trimming: 5 bases; junction bases outside the gene matches: 9. Germline values: CDR1 SEHNR, CDR2 FQNEAQ (reference sequence). The CDR3 DNA reads TGTGCCAGCAGCTTAGACGCGGGAGGCTTCCGGGAGACCCAGTACTTC. Its translation: CASSLDAGGFRETQYF.

As to this clonotype: One end of the junction fails to match germline, which may point to a read error. This chain joins TRBV7-9 and TRBJ1-1; unclear D gene. The CDR3 is 17 residues long. Germline V gives CDR1 SEHNR, CDR2 FQNEAQ (reference sequence). CDR3 protein: CASRLPAGPALPTEAFF. The CDR3, as DNA: TGTGCCAGCCGCTTACCGGCCGGGCCCGCGCTGCCCACTGAAGCTTTCTTT.

Details on this clonotype: Given a much more abundant clone one base away, this may be a read error. V usage is TRBV5-3 and J usage is TRBJ1-1, with D possibly matching TRBD1 (5 bases). TRBV5-3 is assigned to the ORF class and has an uncertain function. Trimming cost V 9 bases and J 3 bases, with 24 bases left between them. The CDR3 contains 16 residues. The CDR3 region is CANSPFGAGEYTEAFF. The CDR3 nucleotides are TGTGCCAACAGTCCCTTCGGGGCGGGGGAGTACACTGAAGCTTTCTTT.

This clonotype was observed a few times. The chain joins TRBV4-3 to TRBJ2-7; D call uncertain. Germline V CDR1 and CDR2: LGHNA, YSLEER. The ends were cut back, 3 bases at V and 5 bases at J, with 11 bases in the middle. The CDR3 has 13 amino acids. The CDR3 nucleotides read TGCGCCAGCAGCCACCCAGGTTCCCACGAGCAGTACTTC. This translates into CASSHPGSHEQYF.

As concerns this clonotype: With a much larger clone just one base away, this may be a read error. CDR3 sequence: CASSQSTSASYEQYF. In nucleotides, the CDR3 is TGCGCCAGCAGCCAGTCGACTAGCGCCTCCTACGAGCAGTACTTC. The genes are TRBV4-3 and TRBJ2-7; TRBD2 matches 8 bases. This CDR3 has 15 residues. V dropped 3 bases and J dropped 0; count of bases not matched to a gene: 4. Germline V lookup: CDR1 LGHNA, CDR2 YSLEER.

Many counts were recorded for this clonotype. The chain is built from TRBV19 and TRBJ2-5; 7 positions match TRBD2. Germline CDR1 reads LNHDA; CDR2 reads SQIVND (reference sequence). Trimming cost V 9 bases and J 4 bases; bases outside gene matches: 11. CDR3 length equals 14 residues. The CDR3, as DNA: TGTGCCAGCTCCACACCGTCGGGAGGAGAGACCCAGTACTTC. It translates to CASSTPSGGETQYF.

The CDR3 DNA sequence: TGTGCCAGCAGTGATATTGCTAGCGGGGGAGTAAACATTCAGTACTTC. Translating it yields CASSDIASGGVNIQYF. The V gene is TRBV2, the J gene TRBJ2-4; 10 nucleotides align to TRBD2. The CDR3 is made up of 16 amino acids. Per germline, CDR1 SNHLY and CDR2 FYNNEI. J gave up 6 bases and V 3 bases, and 8 bases lay outside the gene matches.

The chain carries TRBV6-5 and TRBJ2-1; TRBD2 is a possible D gene (5 bases). CDR1 MNHEY and CDR2 SVGAGI come from the germline V gene. The V end lost 2 bases, the J end lost 5 bases, and 10 bases lay between the germline ends. The CDR3 sequence is 14 residues long. The CDR3 nucleotides are TGTGCCAGCAGTTACGGACTGGCCGACAATGAGCAGTTCTTC. Translated, it gives CASSYGLADNEQFF.

This clonotype was seen a few times. The chain uses TRBV9 and TRBJ1-1, with D possibly being TRBD1 (6 bases). CDR1 is SGDLS, CDR2 YYNGEE, per germline. The length of the CDR3 is 15 residues. Trimming cost V 0 bases and J 5 bases, with 14 bases left between them. The CDR3 reads CASSVDGGAGTEAFF. The CDR3 DNA is TGTGCCAGCAGCGTAGATGGGGGCGCGGGGACTGAAGCTTTCTTT. Supplemented by reference TRBV9 and TRBJ1-1, the full variable domain reads DSGVTQTPKHLITATGQRVTLRCSPRSGDLSVYWYQQSLDQGLQFLIQYYNGEERAKGNILERFSAQQFPDLHSELNLSSLELGDSALYFCASSVDGGAGTEAFFGQGTRLTVV.

The rearrangement uses TRBV7-2 and TRBJ2-7; D remains ambiguous. V lost 2 bases and J lost 4, with 18 bases in between. The CDR3 is made up of 16 amino acids. Looked up from germline, CDR1 is SGHTA and CDR2 is FQGNSA. CDR3 coding DNA: TGTGCCAGCAGCTTATCCCTCCCCTCAAGGGATTACGAGCAGTACTTC. This codes for CASSLSLPSRDYEQYF.

This clonotype was seen more than once but under ten times. The chain has TRBV27 and TRBJ2-1; D remains unclear. CDR1 and CDR2 from the germline V gene are MNHEY and SMNVEV (reference sequence). The CDR3 length is 14 residues. Trimming took 5 bases from V and 4 from J, leaving 12 bases between them. CDR3 nucleotides: TGTGCCAGCAGTCAACAAACAACATACAATGAGCAGTTCTTC. Residues: CASSQQTTYNEQFF.

Of note for this clonotype: Likely a read error: the CDR3 ends without its conserved phenylalanine or tryptophan. The V gene is TRBV19, the J gene TRBJ2-3; 9 positions agree with TRBD2. The V gene end was trimmed by 5 bases and the J gene end by 6 bases; junction bases not matched to a gene: 12. Germline-derived CDR1 and CDR2 are LNHDA and SQIVND (reference sequence). This CDR3 has 16 amino acids. The CDR3 reads CASSYLSGSGVDTQYS. Written as DNA, the CDR3 is TGTGCCAGTAGTTACCTTAGCGGGAGTGGCGTGGATACGCAGTATTCT.